The clone carrying this T cell receptor (beta chain) has only one observation. Trimming shortened V by 4 bases and J by 6 bases, and 19 bases separated the two germline ends. Germline-derived CDR1 and CDR2 are MNHNS and SASEGT. This CDR3 comprises 16 residues. This entry comes from a study of blood T cell repertoires in COVID-19. Study information: In each case, the material was cDNA or gDNA derived from T cells, B-cell-depleted T cells, or PBMCs.

Participants came from 20 to 25 US areas, aged roughly 18 to 95 years. In Cohort 3, a recovered donor had either two negative PCRs, clearance, or symptom resolution. In the authors' methods: Reference gene primers were amplified, and this amplification served to estimate nucleated cell counts. TCRdb's table, derived via immunoSEQ multiplex PCR, lists solely in-frame clones and lacks some. For V, J and clone size, that table is used; D and trimming come from the DNA. This sample has about 170,000 clones; 89% occur once, and the top ten carry roughly 0.82%. The sequenced material came from PBMCs or T cells enriched from blood (not recorded which). The TCR comes from a woman aged 18-29 years who had recovered from COVID-19. The chain is built from TRBV6-1 and TRBJ2-1; the D gene is possibly TRBD1 (6 bases). In DNA form, the CDR3 reads TGTGCCAGCAGTGTGGGCCCGCCAGACAGGTCCAATGAGCAGTTCTTC. It codes for CASSVGPPDRSNEQFF.